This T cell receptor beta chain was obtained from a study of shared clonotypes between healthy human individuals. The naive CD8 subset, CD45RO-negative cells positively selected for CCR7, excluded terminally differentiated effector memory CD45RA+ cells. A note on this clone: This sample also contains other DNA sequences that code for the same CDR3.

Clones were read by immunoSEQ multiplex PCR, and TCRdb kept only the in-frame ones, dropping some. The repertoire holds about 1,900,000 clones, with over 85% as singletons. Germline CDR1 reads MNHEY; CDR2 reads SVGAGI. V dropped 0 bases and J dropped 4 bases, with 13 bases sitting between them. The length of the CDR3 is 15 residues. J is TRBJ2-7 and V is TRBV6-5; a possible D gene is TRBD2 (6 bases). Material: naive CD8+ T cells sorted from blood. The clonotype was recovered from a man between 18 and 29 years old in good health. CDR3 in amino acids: CASSYSGGAAYEQYF. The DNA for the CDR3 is TGTGCCAGCAGTTACTCGGGGGGAGCCGCGTACGAGCAGTACTTC.